These 24 T cell receptor beta chains came from one sample sequenced in a study of persistence of HIV-infected CD4 T cells. These receptors lack a known antigen. The libraries were made with immunoSEQ version 4 in survey mode. Repertoires were generated with immunoSEQ multiplex PCR, while TCRdb's copy carries only in-frame clones and drops some. The table lists about 36,000 clones, about 84% of them singletons. Overlapping HIV-1 Gag 15-mer peptides at about 1 ug per peptide per mL were used. CD40L-negative CD69-negative CD45RO-high memory CD4+ T cells were sorted as populations depleted of antigen-responding cells. Here the sequenced sample was cultured CD4+ T cells from PBMCs, taken from a patient who received antiretroviral therapy. These receptor sequences come from an adult with HIV. The donor label of this sample is uncertain.

This clone came up once. The rearrangement links TRBV4-2 to TRBJ2-3; 7 bases are shared with TRBD1. V was clipped by 0 bases and J by 5 bases; unmatched bases: 5. The CDR3 runs to 15 residues. Germline V lookup: CDR1 LGHNA, CDR2 YNFKEQ. CDR3 residues: CASSQDVTGLDTQYF. DNA for the CDR3: TGTGCCAGCAGCCAAGATGTGACAGGGTTAGATACGCAGTATTTT.

J is TRBJ1-3 and V is TRBV14; D is uncertain. The CDR3 is made up of 16 amino acids. V lost 5 bases to trimming and J lost 0 bases, with 14 bases between them. Germline CDR1 SGHDN, CDR2 FVKESK. Here the CDR3 DNA reads TGTGCCAGCAGCTACCTGGGCCCCAGCTCTGGAAACACCATATATTTT. This encodes CASSYLGPSSGNTIYF.

The rearrangement joins TRBV27 to TRBJ1-3; D gene uncertain. The CDR3 has 14 residues. Germline V gene lookup returns CDR1 MNHEY and CDR2 SMNVEV (reference sequence). V lost 6 bases, J lost 0 bases, and 9 bases lay in between. The CDR3 DNA reads as TGTGCCAGCAGAACAGCGAACTCTGGAAACACCATATATTTT. This codes for CASRTANSGNTIYF.

This chain connects TRBV7-9 to TRBJ2-7, with 12 nucleotides matching TRBD2. The CDR3 extends over 18 amino acids. V dropped 5 bases and J dropped 3; count of bases not matched to a gene: 14. CDR1 is SEHNR and CDR2 is FQNEAQ in the germline V gene (reference sequence). CDR3 sequence (DNA): TGTGCCAGCAGCCGCACGCGAGTACTAGCGGGGGGCAGCTACGAGCAGTACTTC. It specifies CASSRTRVLAGGSYEQYF.

This clone was seen just once. The V gene is TRBV5-1, the J gene TRBJ2-1, with 10 nucleotides matching TRBD2. CDR1 and CDR2 from the germline V gene are SGHRS and YFSETQ. V shed 4 bases, J shed 2 bases, and the junction held 3 bases outside the gene matches. The length of the CDR3 is 15 residues. This CDR3 is CASSLSGGAYNEQFF. CDR3 coding DNA: TGCGCCAGCAGCCTCAGCGGGGGGGCCTACAATGAGCAGTTCTTC.

The J gene is TRBJ1-4, the V gene TRBV28; 8 positions agree with TRBD1. This CDR3 has 14 amino acids. V was pared by 5 bases and J by 8 bases, with 7 bases of the junction left unmatched. Germline V gives CDR1 MDHEN, CDR2 SYDVKM. CDR3 DNA sequence: TGTGCCAGCAGTCCCGGACAGGGCAGGGAAAAACTGTTTTTT. Translating it yields CASSPGQGREKLFF.

The genes are TRBV5-1 and TRBJ1-3, with D possibly being TRBD1 (6 bases). The germline CDR1 and CDR2 sequences are SGHRS and YFSETQ. V was cut by 3 bases and J by 4 bases, with 14 bases left in between. This CDR3 contains 15 residues. The CDR3 here is CASSSTGLYGNTIYF. The CDR3 region has the DNA TGCGCCAGCAGCTCTACAGGGTTATACGGAAACACCATATATTTT.

The chain uses TRBV28 and TRBJ1-1, with a tentative D call TRBD1 (6 bases). The length of the CDR3 is 14 residues. CDR1 MDHEN and CDR2 SYDVKM come from the germline V gene. V was clipped by 11 bases and J by 4 bases, with 20 bases between them. Here the CDR3 DNA reads TGTGCCGGAGGGGGTGGGACTGTTGGCACTGAAGCTTTCTTT. This translates into CAGGGGTVGTEAFF.

The chain uses TRBV27 and TRBJ2-3, with TRBD2 matching over 11 bases. J lost 3 bases, V lost 3 bases, and 5 bases had no gene match. Germline V gene lookup returns CDR1 MNHEY and CDR2 SMNVEV (reference sequence). The CDR3 length is 16 residues. The chain's CDR3 is CASSFKTSGETDTQYF. The CDR3 nucleotides are TGTGCCAGCAGTTTCAAGACTAGCGGGGAGACAGATACGCAGTATTTT.

This chain connects TRBV29-1 to TRBJ1-5; D call uncertain. V was shortened by 4 bases and J by 3 bases, with 10 bases between the two germline ends. CDR3 length: 13 residues. In germline, CDR1 is SQVTM, CDR2 ANQGSEA. The CDR3 nucleotides read TGCAGCGTTGGTCAGCGGAACAATCAGCCCCAGCATTTT. Protein product: CSVGQRNNQPQHF.

The chain employs TRBV5-1 and TRBJ1-3; 9 bases align to TRBD1. The CDR3 is 15 amino acids. Germline CDR1 and CDR2: SGHRS and YFSETQ. The V gene end was trimmed by 7 bases and the J gene end by 2 bases; junction bases not matched to a gene: 7. CDR3 amino acids: CASARQGVAGNTIYF. DNA for the CDR3: TGCGCCAGCGCCCGACAGGGGGTCGCTGGAAACACCATATATTTT.

This clone was detected only once. This rearrangement joins TRBV5-1 to TRBJ2-7; TRBD1 aligns across 9 bases. This CDR3 is built from 15 residues. Germline V gene sequence: CDR1 SGHRS, CDR2 YFSETQ. Trimming removed 2 bases from V and 5 bases from J; junction bases left unmatched: 8. For the CDR3, the DNA is TGCGCCAGCAGCTTAGGGGCCGGGACAGGGCACGAGCAGTACTTC. This codes for CASSLGAGTGHEQYF.

The V gene is TRBV18, the J gene TRBJ2-6, with D tentatively TRBD1 (5 bases). Per the germline V gene, CDR1 is KGHSH and CDR2 is LQKENI. This CDR3 has 18 amino acids. V was cut by 3 bases and J by 2 bases, with 17 bases left in between. For the CDR3, the DNA is TGTGCCAGCTCACCGGGCCAGGGAATACTCCCTGGGGCCAACGTCCTGACTTTC. This gives the protein CASSPGQGILPGANVLTF.

The CDR3 DNA reads as TGTGCCAGCAGCCCCAGGCGGGCGAACAATGAGCAGTTCTTC. It specifies CASSPRRANNEQFF. The chain has TRBV28 and TRBJ2-1; TRBD2 is a possible D gene (5 bases). Trimming shortened V by 6 bases and J by 5 bases, and 14 bases separated the two germline ends. The CDR3 is made up of 14 amino acids. CDR1 and CDR2 from the germline V gene are MDHEN and SYDVKM.

This chain links TRBV7-9 with TRBJ1-4; D remains unclear. V gave up 4 bases and J gave up 8 bases, with 17 bases separating them. The CDR3 length is 15 residues. Germline V gene sequence: CDR1 SEHNR, CDR2 FQNEAQ (reference sequence). The DNA of the CDR3 is TGTGCCAGCAGCTCGCTCAGTCCAGCGGGGGAAAAACTGTTTTTT. Amino acids: CASSSLSPAGEKLFF.

This clone occurred a few times. The chain uses TRBV28 and TRBJ1-6, with a possible D match to TRBD1 (5 bases). This CDR3 is built from 19 residues. V lost 6 bases, J lost 0 bases, and 21 bases lay in between. CDR1 is MDHEN, CDR2 SYDVKM, per germline. The CDR3 loop is CASSTFPRGGSSYNSPLHF. CDR3 sequence (DNA): TGTGCCAGCAGCACCTTTCCCCGGGGGGGAAGCTCCTATAATTCACCCCTCCACTTT.

The chain links TRBV6-5 to TRBJ2-1; the D gene is possibly TRBD2 (5 bases). CDR1 MNHEY and CDR2 SVGAGI come from the germline V gene. The CDR3 consists of 13 residues. The V end lost 2 bases, the J end lost 4 bases, and 6 bases lay between the germline ends. CDR3 sequence: CASSYRGYNEQFF. The DNA of the CDR3 is TGTGCCAGCAGTTACCGAGGGTACAATGAGCAGTTCTTC.

V usage is TRBV6-5 and J usage is TRBJ1-1; D possibly corresponds to TRBD1 (5 bases). The ends were cut back, 8 bases at V and 1 base at J, with 14 bases in the middle. This CDR3 is 14 amino acids long. Germline CDR1 is MNHEY and CDR2 is SVGAGI. CDR3 DNA: TGTGCCAGCCGGTCCTGGGGGGAGAACACTGAAGCTTTCTTT. It encodes CASRSWGENTEAFF.

This clone was counted a few times. The chain links TRBV27 to TRBJ1-1; D perhaps matches TRBD1 (5 bases). Per the germline V gene, CDR1 is MNHEY and CDR2 is SMNVEV (reference sequence). This CDR3 has 15 amino acids. The V end lost 5 bases, the J end lost 4 bases, and 17 bases lay between the germline ends. The CDR3 sequence: CASSPPGGRGTEAFF. The DNA of the CDR3 is TGTGCCAGCAGTCCGCCGGGGGGGAGAGGCACTGAAGCTTTCTTT.

This clone was observed a few times. The V gene is TRBV9, the J gene TRBJ1-2, with D maybe TRBD1 (6 bases). V lost 4 bases, J lost 4 bases, and 8 bases lay in between. The germline V gene encodes CDR1 SGDLS and CDR2 YYNGEE. The length of the CDR3 is 12 residues. CDR3 sequence reads: CASSSDSYGYTF. The DNA of the CDR3 is TGTGCCAGCAGCTCGGACAGCTATGGCTACACCTTC.

The chain has TRBV7-6 and TRBJ2-7; D unclear. The CDR3 sequence is 11 residues long. The V gene lost 5 bases and the J gene lost 4 bases, with 6 bases spanning the gap. Germline V gene data show CDR1 as SGHVS and CDR2 as FNYEAQ. The DNA of the CDR3 is TGTGCCAGCAGCGCTACATACGAGCAGTACTTC. It yields the protein CASSATYEQYF.

The genes are TRBV20-1 and TRBJ2-3, with no clear D. CDR3 size: 9 residues. Per germline, CDR1 DFQATT and CDR2 SNEGSKA (reference sequence). The CDR3 sequence is CRWGDTQYF. In DNA, the CDR3 is TGCAGGTGGGGAGATACGCAGTATTTT.

The chain has TRBV11-2 and TRBJ2-5; D is undetermined. Germline CDR1 is SGHAT and CDR2 is FQNNGV. The CDR3 sequence is 12 residues long. Trimming removed 2 bases at V and 1 base at J, with 2 bases between. The CDR3, as DNA: TGTGCCAGCAGCTTAACCCAAGAGACCCAGTACTTC. Translation: CASSLTQETQYF. Filled out from reference TRBV11-2 and TRBJ2-5, the complete variable domain reads EAGVAQSPRYKIIEKRQSVAFWCNPISGHATLYWYQQILGQGPKLLIQFQNNGVVDDSQLPKDRFSAERLKGVDSTLKIQPAKLEDSAVYLCASSLTQETQYFGPGTRLLVL.

The chain links TRBV27 to TRBJ2-7; possibly TRBD1 or TRBD2 for D (6 bases each). V was trimmed by 0 bases and J by 4 bases, leaving 13 bases between them. This CDR3 comprises 15 residues. CDR1 MNHEY and CDR2 SMNVEV come from the germline V gene (reference sequence). In DNA form, the CDR3 reads TGTGCCAGCAGTTTATCGCCCTCGGGGGCTTACGAGCAGTACTTC. Translated, it gives CASSLSPSGAYEQYF.